These T cell receptor beta chains were read from a single sample in a study of CD8 T cells in Susac syndrome. MiXCR, applied by TCRdb to the immunoSEQ multiplex PCR reads, yields one record per CDR3 protein. Of around 190,000 distinct CDR3 sequences in the sample, 95% are singletons; the top ten hold 0.16%. Sample: CD8+ T cells from PBMCs. The source is a human donor with multiple sclerosis. Both conserved end residues are part of each CDR3. D genes are given only for firm matches. Part of the rows lack a size; the others show once, few, many or a class for expanded clones.

V gene	D gene	clone size	J gene	CDR3 protein	CDR3 DNA
TRBV28	NA	once	TRBJ2-1	CASSPRATLNEQFF	TGTGCCAGCAGCCCTAGAGCAACCCTCAATGAGCAGTTCTTC
TRBV13	NA	NA	TRBJ2-7	CASSLGTGRLYEQYF	TGTGCCAGCAGCTTAGGGACAGGGAGGTTGTACGAGCAGTACTTC
TRBV6-5	TRBD1	NA	TRBJ1-2	CASSYLHRTGGDYGYTF	TGTGCCAGCAGTTACCTTCATAGGACAGGAGGAGATTATGGCTACACCTTC
TRBV20-1	NA	NA	TRBJ2-1	CSAPSPSFNEQFF	TGCAGTGCTCCAAGCCCTAGTTTCAATGAGCAGTTCTTC
TRBV5-4	NA	NA	TRBJ1-1	CASTPRAGWRDTEAFF	TGTGCCAGCACCCCCCGGGCAGGGTGGAGGGACACTGAAGCTTTCTTT
TRBV6-2/TRBV6-3	NA	NA	TRBJ2-3	CASSYFLAPDTQYF	TGTGCCAGCAGTTACTTCCTAGCGCCGGATACGCAGTATTTT
TRBV30	NA	once	TRBJ2-7	CAWSAGTYEQYF	TGTGCCTGGAGTGCCGGGACTTACGAGCAGTACTTC
TRBV12-3/TRBV12-4	NA	NA	TRBJ2-5	CASSLMGTETQYF	TGTGCCAGCAGTTTAATGGGGACCGAGACCCAGTACTTC
TRBV5-1	NA	NA	TRBJ2-5	CASSGRARGETQYF	TGCGCCAGCAGCGGCCGGGCGAGAGGGGAGACCCAGTACTTC
TRBV4-1	NA	NA	TRBJ2-3	CASSQINRVADTQYF	TGCGCCAGCAGCCAGATAAATCGTGTGGCAGATACGCAGTATTTT
TRBV27	NA	NA	TRBJ2-3	CASSAPAGAGSTDTQYF	TGTGCCAGCAGTGCACCGGCAGGGGCCGGTTCCACAGATACGCAGTATTTT
TRBV7-9	NA	NA	TRBJ2-7	CASSLAFPPEQYF	TGTGCCAGCAGCTTAGCCTTCCCCCCCGAGCAGTACTTC
TRBV2	NA	NA	TRBJ1-1	CASSEVSGTNTEAFF	TGTGCCAGCAGTGAGGTTTCTGGGACGAACACTGAAGCTTTCTTT
TRBV7-6	TRBD1	NA	TRBJ2-7	CASSIGTGLYEQYF	TGTGCCAGCAGTATCGGGACAGGGCTCTACGAGCAGTACTTC
TRBV27	NA	NA	TRBJ1-5	CASSSLHSNQPQHF	TGTGCCAGCAGTTCCCTACACTCCAATCAGCCCCAGCATTTT
TRBV28	TRBD1	NA	TRBJ2-1	CASRMGQGGYNEQFF	TGTGCCAGCAGGATGGGACAGGGGGGATACAATGAGCAGTTCTTC
TRBV15	NA	NA	TRBJ1-5	CATSRDNGGNQPQHF	TGTGCCACCAGCAGAGATAACGGAGGCAATCAGCCCCAGCATTTT
TRBV20-1	NA	NA	TRBJ2-7	CSARDVESGSSYEQYF	TGCAGTGCTAGAGACGTGGAGAGCGGAAGCTCCTACGAGCAGTACTTC
TRBV2	TRBD2	NA	TRBJ2-1	CASNLGTRNEQFF	TGTGCCAGCAACTTGGGGACTAGGAATGAGCAGTTCTTC
TRBV11-2	NA	many	TRBJ2-7	CASSLGPSYEQYF	TGTGCCAGCAGCTTAGGCCCCTCCTACGAGCAGTACTTC
TRBV5-6	TRBD2	NA	TRBJ2-5	CASSLASGGSQETQYF	TGTGCCAGCAGCTTGGCTAGCGGGGGGTCCCAAGAGACCCAGTACTTC
TRBV9	NA	NA	TRBJ2-1	CASSVEPLSSYNEQFF	TGTGCCAGCAGCGTAGAGCCCCTGAGCTCCTACAATGAGCAGTTCTTC
TRBV7-9	NA	NA	TRBJ2-7	CASSPPSTGFIYEQYF	TGTGCCAGCAGCCCACCCTCAACAGGGTTTATCTACGAGCAGTACTTC
TRBV7-9	NA	NA	TRBJ1-1	CASSFGLNTEAFF	TGTGCCAGCAGCTTTGGCTTGAACACTGAAGCTTTCTTT
TRBV29-1	NA	NA	TRBJ2-7	CSVEAVSSYEQYF	TGCAGCGTTGAAGCGGTCAGCTCCTACGAGCAGTACTTC
TRBV30	NA	NA	TRBJ1-5	CAWSDPGGPQHF	TGTGCCTGGAGTGATCCGGGAGGGCCCCAGCATTTT
TRBV9	NA	NA	TRBJ2-5	CASSLGRVPNQETQYF	TGTGCCAGCAGCCTCGGCCGTGTCCCCAACCAAGAGACCCAGTACTTC
TRBV29-1	NA	NA	TRBJ2-7	CSVSGATRYEQYF	TGCAGCGTTTCGGGAGCCACAAGGTACGAGCAGTACTTC
TRBV10-3	NA	NA	TRBJ2-5	CAIRTPYQETQYF	TGTGCCATCCGGACTCCGTACCAAGAGACCCAGTACTTC
TRBV9	NA	NA	TRBJ1-2	CASSARAPNYGYTF	TGTGCCAGCAGCGCCAGGGCCCCTAACTATGGCTACACCTTC